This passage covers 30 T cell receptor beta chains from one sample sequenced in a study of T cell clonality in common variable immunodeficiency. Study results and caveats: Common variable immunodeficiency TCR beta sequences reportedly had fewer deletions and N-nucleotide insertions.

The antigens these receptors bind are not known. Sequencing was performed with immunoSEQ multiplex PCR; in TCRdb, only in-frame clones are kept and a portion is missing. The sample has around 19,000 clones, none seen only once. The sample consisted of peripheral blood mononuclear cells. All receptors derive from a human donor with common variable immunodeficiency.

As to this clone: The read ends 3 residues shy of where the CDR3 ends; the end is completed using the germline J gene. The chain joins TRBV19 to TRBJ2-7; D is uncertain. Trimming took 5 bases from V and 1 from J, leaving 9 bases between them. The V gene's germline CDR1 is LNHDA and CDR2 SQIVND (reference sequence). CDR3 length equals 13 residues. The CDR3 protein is CASSELLSYEQYF. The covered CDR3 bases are TGTGCCAGTAGTGAGCTCCTATCCTACGAG.

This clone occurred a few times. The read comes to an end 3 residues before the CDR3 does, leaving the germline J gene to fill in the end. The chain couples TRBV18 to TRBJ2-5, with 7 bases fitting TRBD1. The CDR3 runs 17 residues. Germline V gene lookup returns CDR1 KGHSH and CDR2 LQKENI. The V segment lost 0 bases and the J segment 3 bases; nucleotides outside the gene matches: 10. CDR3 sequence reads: CASSPPLTGKREETQYF. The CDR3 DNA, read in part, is TGTGCCAGCTCACCACCTTTGACAGGGAAAAGGGAAGAGACC. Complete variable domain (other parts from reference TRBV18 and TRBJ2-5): NAGVMQNPRHLVRRRGQEARLRCSPMKGHSHVYWYRQLPEEGLKFMVYLQKENIIDESGMPKERFSAEFPKEGPSILRIQQVVRGDSAAYFCASSPPLTGKREETQYFGPGTRLLVL.

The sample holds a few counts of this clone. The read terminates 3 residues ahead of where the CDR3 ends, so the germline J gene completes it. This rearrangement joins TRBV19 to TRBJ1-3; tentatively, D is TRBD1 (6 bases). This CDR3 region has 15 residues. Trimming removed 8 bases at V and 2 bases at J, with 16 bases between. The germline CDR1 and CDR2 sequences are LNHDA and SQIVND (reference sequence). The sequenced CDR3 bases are TGTGCCAGTCCTTGGGGGGGGGCGGCTGGAAACACC. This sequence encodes CASPWGGAAGNT. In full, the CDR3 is CASPWGGAAGNTIYF.

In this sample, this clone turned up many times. This CDR3 is CASNPRGAGELFF. The sequenced part of the CDR3 DNA is TGTGCCAGTAACCCTAGAGGCGCCGGGGAG. J is TRBJ2-2 and V is TRBV19; D unresolved. Read data end 3 residues before the CDR3 end; the end is taken from the germline J gene. Per germline, CDR1 LNHDA and CDR2 SQIVND (reference sequence). The CDR3 extends over 13 amino acids. Trimming removed 7 bases at V and 6 bases at J, with 12 bases between. The complete variable domain, with remaining parts taken from reference TRBV19 and TRBJ2-2, reads DGGITQSPKYLFRKEGQNVTLSCEQNLNHDAMYWYRQDPGQGLRLIYYSQIVNDFQKGDIAEGYSVSREKKESFPLTVTSAQKNPTAFYLCASNPRGAGELFFGEGSRLTVL.

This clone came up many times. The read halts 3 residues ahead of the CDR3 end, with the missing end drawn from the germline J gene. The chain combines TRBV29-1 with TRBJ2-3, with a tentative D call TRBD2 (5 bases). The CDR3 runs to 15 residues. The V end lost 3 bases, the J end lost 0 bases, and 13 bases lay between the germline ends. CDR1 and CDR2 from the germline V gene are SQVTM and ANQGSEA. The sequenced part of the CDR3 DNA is TGCAGCGTTGACCGGGGTACTACTAGCACAGATACG. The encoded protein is CSVDRGTTSTDT. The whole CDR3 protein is CSVDRGTTSTDTQYF.

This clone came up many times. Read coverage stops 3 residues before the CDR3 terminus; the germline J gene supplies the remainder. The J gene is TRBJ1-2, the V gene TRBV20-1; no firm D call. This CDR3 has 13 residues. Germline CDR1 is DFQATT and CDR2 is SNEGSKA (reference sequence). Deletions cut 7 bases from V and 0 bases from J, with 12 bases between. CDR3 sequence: CSVSRQANYGYTF. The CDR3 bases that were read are TGCAGTGTGTCAAGGCAGGCTAACTATGGC.

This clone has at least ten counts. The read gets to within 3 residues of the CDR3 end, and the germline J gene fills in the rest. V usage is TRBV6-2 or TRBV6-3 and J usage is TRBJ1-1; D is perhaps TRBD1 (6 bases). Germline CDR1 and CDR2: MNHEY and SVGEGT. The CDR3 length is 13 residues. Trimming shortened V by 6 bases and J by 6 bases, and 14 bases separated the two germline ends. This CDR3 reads CASRNRVTPEAFF. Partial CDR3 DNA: TGTGCCAGCAGGAACAGGGTAACCCCTGAA.

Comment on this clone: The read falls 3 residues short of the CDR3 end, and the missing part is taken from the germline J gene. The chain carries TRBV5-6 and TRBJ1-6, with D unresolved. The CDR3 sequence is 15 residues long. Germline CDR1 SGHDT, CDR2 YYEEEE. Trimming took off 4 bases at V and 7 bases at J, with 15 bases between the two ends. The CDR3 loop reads CASSQTPGPNSPLHF. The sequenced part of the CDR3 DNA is TGTGCCAGCAGCCAGACCCCGGGTCCCAATTCACCC. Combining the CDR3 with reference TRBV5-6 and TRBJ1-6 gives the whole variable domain DAGVTQSPTHLIKTRGQQVTLRCSPKSGHDTVSWYQQALGQGPQFIFQYYEEEERQRGNFPDRFSGHQFPNYSSELNVNALLLGDSALYLCASSQTPGPNSPLHFGNGTRLTVT.

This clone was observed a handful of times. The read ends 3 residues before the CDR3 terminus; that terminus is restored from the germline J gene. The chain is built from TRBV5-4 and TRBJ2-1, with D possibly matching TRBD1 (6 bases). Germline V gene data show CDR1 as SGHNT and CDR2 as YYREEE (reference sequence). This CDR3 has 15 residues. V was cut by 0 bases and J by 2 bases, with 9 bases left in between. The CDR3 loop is CASSLAGTPYNEQFF. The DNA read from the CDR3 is TGTGCCAGCAGCTTGGCCGGGACACCCTACAATGAG.

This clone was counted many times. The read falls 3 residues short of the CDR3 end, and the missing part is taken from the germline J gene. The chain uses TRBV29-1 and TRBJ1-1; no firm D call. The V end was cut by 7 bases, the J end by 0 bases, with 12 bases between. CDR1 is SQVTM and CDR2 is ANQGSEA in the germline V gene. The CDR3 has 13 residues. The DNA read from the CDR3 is TGCAGCGCCGCGGGCCAGCTGAACACTGAA. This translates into CSAAGQLNTE. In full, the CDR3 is CSAAGQLNTEAFF.

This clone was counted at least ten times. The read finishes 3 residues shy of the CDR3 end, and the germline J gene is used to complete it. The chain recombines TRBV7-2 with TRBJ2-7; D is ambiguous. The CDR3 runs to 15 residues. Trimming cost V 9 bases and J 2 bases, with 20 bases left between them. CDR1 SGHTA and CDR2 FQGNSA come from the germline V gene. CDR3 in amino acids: CASRIDLAATYEQYF. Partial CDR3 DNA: TGTGCCAGTCGAATAGATCTGGCGGCCACCTACGAG.

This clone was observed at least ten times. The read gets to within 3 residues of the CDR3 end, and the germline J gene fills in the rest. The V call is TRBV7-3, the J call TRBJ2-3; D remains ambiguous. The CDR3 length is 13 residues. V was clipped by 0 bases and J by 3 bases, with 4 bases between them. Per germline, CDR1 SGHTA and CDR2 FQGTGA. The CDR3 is CASSLTYTDTQYF. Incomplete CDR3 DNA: TGTGCCAGCAGCTTAACCTATACAGATACG.

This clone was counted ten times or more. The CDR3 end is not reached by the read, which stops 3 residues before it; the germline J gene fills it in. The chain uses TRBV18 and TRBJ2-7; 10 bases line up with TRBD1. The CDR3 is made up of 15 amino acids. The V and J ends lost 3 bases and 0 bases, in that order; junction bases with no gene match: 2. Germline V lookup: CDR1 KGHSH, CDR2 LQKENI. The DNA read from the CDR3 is TGTGCCAGCTCACCTGGACAGGGGGGCTCCTACGAG. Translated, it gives CASSPGQGGSYE. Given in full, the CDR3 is CASSPGQGGSYEQYF.

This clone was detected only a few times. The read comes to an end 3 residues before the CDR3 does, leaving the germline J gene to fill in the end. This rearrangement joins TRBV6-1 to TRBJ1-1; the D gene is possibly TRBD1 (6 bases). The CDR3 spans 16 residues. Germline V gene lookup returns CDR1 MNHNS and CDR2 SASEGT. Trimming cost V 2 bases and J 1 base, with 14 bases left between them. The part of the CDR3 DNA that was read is TGTGCCAGCAGTGAATTCGCAGGGGTGACGAACACTGAA. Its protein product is CASSEFAGVTNTE. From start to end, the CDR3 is CASSEFAGVTNTEAFF.

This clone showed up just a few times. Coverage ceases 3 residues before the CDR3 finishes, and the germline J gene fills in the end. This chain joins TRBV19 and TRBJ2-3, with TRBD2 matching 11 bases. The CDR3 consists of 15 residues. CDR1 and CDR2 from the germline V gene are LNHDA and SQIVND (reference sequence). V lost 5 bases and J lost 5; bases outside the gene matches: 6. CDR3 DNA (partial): TGTGCCAGTAGTTTACTAGCGGGAGCGCAAGATACG. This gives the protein CASSLLAGAQDT. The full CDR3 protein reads CASSLLAGAQDTQYF.

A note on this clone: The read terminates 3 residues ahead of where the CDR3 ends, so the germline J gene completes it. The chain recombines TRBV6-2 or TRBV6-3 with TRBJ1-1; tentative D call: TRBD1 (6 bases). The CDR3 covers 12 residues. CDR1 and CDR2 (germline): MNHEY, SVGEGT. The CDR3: CASRVDSEEAFF. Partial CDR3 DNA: TGTGCCAGCAGGGTGGACAGTGAAGAA.

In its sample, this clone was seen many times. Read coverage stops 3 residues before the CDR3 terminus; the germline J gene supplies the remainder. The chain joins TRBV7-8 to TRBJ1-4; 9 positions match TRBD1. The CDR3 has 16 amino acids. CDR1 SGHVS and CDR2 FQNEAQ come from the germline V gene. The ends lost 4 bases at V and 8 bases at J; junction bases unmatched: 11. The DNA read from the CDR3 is TGTGCCAGCAGCTCACGGACAGGGGAAGGGGGGGAAAAA. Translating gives CASSSRTGEGGEK. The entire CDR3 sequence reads CASSSRTGEGGEKLFF. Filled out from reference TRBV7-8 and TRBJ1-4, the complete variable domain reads GAGVSQSPRYKVAKRGQDVALRCDPISGHVSLFWYQQALGQGPEFLTYFQNEAQLDKSGLPSDRFFAERPEGSVSTLKIQRTQQEDSAVYLCASSSRTGEGGEKLFFGSGTQLSVL.

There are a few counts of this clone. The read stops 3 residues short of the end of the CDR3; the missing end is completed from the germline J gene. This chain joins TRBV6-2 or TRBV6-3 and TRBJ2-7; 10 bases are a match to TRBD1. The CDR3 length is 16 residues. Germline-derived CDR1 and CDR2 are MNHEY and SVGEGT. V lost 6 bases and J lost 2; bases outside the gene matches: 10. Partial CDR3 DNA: TGTGCCAGCAGCCTCGGACCCGGGACAGGGGCCTACGAG. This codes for CASSLGPGTGAYE. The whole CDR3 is CASSLGPGTGAYEQYF.

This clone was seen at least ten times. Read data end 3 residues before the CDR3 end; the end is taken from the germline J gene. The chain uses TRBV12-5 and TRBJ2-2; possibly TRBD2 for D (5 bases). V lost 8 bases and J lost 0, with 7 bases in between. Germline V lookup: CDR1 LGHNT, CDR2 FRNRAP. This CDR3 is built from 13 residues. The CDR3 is CASNGANTGELFF. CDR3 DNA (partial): TGTGCTAGTAACGGGGCGAACACCGGGGAG.

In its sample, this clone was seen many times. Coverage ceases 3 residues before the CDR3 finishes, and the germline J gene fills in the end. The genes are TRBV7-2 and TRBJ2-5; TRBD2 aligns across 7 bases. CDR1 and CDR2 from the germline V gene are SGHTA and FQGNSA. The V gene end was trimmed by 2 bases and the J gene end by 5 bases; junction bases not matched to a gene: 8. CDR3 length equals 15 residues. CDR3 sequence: CASSLRAGAGETQYF. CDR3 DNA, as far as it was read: TGTGCCAGCAGCTTACGGGCGGGAGCGGGGGAGACC.

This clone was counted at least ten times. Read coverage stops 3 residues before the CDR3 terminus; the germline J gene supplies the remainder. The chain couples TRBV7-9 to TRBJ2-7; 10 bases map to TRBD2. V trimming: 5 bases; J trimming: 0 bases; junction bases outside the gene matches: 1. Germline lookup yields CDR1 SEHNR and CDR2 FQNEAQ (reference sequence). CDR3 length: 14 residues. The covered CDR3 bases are TGTGCCAGCAGCCCTAGCGGGAGCTCCTACGAG. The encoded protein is CASSPSGSSYE. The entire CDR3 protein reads CASSPSGSSYEQYF.

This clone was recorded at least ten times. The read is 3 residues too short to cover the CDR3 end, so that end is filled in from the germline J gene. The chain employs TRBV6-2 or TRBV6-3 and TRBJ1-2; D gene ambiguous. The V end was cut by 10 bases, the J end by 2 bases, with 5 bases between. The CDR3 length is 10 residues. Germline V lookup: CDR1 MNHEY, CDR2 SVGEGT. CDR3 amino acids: CATENYGYTF. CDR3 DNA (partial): TGTGCCACAGAAAACTATGGC.

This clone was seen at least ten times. CDR3 region: CASRRTGDSADTQYF. The part of the CDR3 DNA that was read is TGCGCCAGCAGGCGGACAGGGGATAGCGCAGATACG. J is TRBJ2-3 and V is TRBV5-1; 9 bases map to TRBD1. The read terminates 3 residues ahead of where the CDR3 ends, so the germline J gene completes it. Looked up from germline, CDR1 is SGHRS and CDR2 is YFSETQ. V shed 5 bases and J 4 bases; nucleotides not matched to a gene: 8. This CDR3 has 15 residues.

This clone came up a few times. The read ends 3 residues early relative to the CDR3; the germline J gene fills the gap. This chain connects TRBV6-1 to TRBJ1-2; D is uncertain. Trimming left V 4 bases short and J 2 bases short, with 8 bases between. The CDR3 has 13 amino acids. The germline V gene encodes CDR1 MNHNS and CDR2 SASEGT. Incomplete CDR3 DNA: TGTGCCAGCAGTGGGTACAGAAACTATGGC. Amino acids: CASSGYRNYG. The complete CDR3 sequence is CASSGYRNYGYTF.

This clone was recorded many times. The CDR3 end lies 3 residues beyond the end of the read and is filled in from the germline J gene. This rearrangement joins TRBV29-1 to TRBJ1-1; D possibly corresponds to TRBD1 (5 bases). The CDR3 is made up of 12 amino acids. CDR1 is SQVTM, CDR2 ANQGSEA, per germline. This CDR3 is CSVAGGRSLAFF. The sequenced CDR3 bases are TGCAGCGTTGCCGGGGGGAGGTCTTTA.

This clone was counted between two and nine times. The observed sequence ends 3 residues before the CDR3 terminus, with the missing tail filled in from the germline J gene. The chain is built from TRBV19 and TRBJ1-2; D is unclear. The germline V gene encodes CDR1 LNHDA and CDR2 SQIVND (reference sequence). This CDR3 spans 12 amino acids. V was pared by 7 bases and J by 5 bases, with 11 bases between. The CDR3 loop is CASMGQQYGYTF. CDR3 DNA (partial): TGTGCCAGTATGGGCCAGCAATATGGC.

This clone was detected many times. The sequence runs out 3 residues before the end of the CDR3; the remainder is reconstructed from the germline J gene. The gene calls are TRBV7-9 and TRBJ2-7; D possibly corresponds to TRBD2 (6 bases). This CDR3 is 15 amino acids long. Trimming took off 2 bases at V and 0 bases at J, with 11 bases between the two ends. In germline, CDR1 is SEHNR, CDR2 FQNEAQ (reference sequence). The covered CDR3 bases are TGTGCCAGCAGCTTAATAGGGACTGACTCCTACGAG. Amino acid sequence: CASSLIGTDSYE. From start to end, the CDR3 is CASSLIGTDSYEQYF.

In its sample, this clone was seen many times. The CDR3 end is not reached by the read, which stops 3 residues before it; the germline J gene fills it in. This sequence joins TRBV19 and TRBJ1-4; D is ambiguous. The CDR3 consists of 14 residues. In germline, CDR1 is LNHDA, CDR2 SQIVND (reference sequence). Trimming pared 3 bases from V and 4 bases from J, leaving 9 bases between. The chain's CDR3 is CASSILEGNEKLFF. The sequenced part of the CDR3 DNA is TGTGCCAGTAGTATCCTGGAGGGTAATGAAAAA. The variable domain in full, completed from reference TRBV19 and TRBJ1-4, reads DGGITQSPKYLFRKEGQNVTLSCEQNLNHDAMYWYRQDPGQGLRLIYYSQIVNDFQKGDIAEGYSVSREKKESFPLTVTSAQKNPTAFYLCASSILEGNEKLFFGSGTQLSVL.

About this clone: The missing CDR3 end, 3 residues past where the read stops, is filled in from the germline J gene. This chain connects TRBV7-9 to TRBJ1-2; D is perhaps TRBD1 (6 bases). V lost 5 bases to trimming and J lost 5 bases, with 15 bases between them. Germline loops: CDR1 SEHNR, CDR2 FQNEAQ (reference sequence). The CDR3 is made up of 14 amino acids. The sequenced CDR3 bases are TGTGCCAGCAGCCTTTTACAGGGTTCTTATGGC. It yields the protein CASSLLQGSYG. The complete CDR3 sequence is CASSLLQGSYGYTF.

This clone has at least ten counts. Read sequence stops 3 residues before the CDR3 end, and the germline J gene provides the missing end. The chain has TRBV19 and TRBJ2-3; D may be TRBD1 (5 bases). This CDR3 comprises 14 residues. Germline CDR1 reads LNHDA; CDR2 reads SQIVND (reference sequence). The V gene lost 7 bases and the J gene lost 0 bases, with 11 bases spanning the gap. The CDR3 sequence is CASKLQGSTDTQYF. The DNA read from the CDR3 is TGTGCCAGTAAACTCCAGGGAAGCACAGATACG.